These T cell receptor beta chains were read from a single sample in a study of cytomegalovirus exposure and HLA in healthy donors. This table comes from immunoSEQ multiplex PCR, and its TCRdb copy is limited to in-frame clones, with some not included. The sample contains 110,000 to 150,000 clones, roughly 70% of which appear only once. Sequencing was performed on PBMCs. These receptors were collected from a man under 40 in good health and CMV-seronegative. Both conserved end residues are trimmed from each CDR3. D genes are given only for firm matches.

11	TRBV7-9	TRBJ2-1	.	ASSPHLKSEQF
13	TRBV15	TRBJ1-1	.	ATSPPEQGNTEAF
11	TRBV27	TRBJ2-2	.	ASSPGWGGELF
13	TRBV5-6	TRBJ2-1	.	ASSLGRGDYNEQF
9	TRBV21-1	TRBJ1-2	.	ASSRRAGYT
14	TRBV6-5	TRBJ1-2	.	ASSYTRDTFNYGYT
14	TRBV10-2	TRBJ2-7	.	ASSEPWTPLVHEQY
12	TRBV6-1	TRBJ1-1	TRBD1	ASSENRGYTEAF
12	TRBV29-1	TRBJ2-1	TRBD1	SVDTKDRPTKVF
10	TRBV23-1	TRBJ2-7	.	ASSQASGKQY
11	TRBV11-1	TRBJ1-1	.	ASSSTIRAEAF
13	TRBV7-2	TRBJ1-1	.	ASSFLPTGNTEAF
12	TRBV11-3	TRBJ2-1	TRBD1	ASSFGQGNNEQF
12	TRBV27	TRBJ2-1	TRBD2	ASSLGTSLNEQF
15	TRBV13	TRBJ2-1	TRBD2	ASSLGLSGTSVNEQF
13	TRBV29-1	TRBJ2-2	TRBD1	SVDMDRGIFGELF
12	TRBV2	TRBJ2-7	.	ASRRQEVTYEQY
14	TRBV11-3	TRBJ1-3	TRBD1	ASTKPGTGLGNTIY
10	TRBV6-1	TRBJ2-3	.	ASRAQPDTQY
13	TRBV27	TRBJ1-4	.	ASSLSTGSQGKLF
13	TRBV5-1	TRBJ2-7	.	ASSFQGGGYYEQY
12	TRBV6-1	TRBJ1-1	.	ASTLNMGGTEAF
12	TRBV5-1	TRBJ2-3	TRBD2	ASSSGTSWDTQY
16	TRBV27	TRBJ2-7	TRBD2	ASREVAGVASYSYEQY
14	TRBV10-3	TRBJ2-6	.	AISDFPVSGANVLT
9	TRBV30	TRBJ2-1	.	ATENRLGQF
13	TRBV6-6	TRBJ2-3	TRBD1	ASSSGQGQTDTQY
17	TRBV9	TRBJ2-4	TRBD2	ASSPQVGTSGSGKNIQY
13	TRBV6-4	TRBJ2-3	TRBD2	ASSEREGLADTQY
12	TRBV10-3	TRBJ1-2	.	AIKQENSNYGYT